This T cell receptor beta chain was retrieved from a study of CD8+CD57+ T cells in acquired aplastic anemia. Study details: Recorded DNA amounts for sorted CD4+ and CD8+ cells had an average of 3.2 ug. CD4+ cell libraries from healthy donors averaged around 11 million reads. Study-level findings and limits: Comparison of patients with controls identified roughly 30 shared CD8+ CDR3 sequences.

This clonotype was recorded many times. What it binds is unknown. Genomic DNA, the template, was used for profiling of the TCR beta VDJ and CDR3. MiXCR, run by TCRdb on the reads, gives a single entry per CDR3 protein. The sample carries some 190,000 distinct CDR3 sequences, 45% to 50% recorded once. The J segment lost 2 bases and the V segment lost 5 bases, leaving 10 bases of the junction unmatched. CDR3 length equals 17 residues. Per the germline V gene, CDR1 is LNHDA and CDR2 is SQIVND (reference sequence). The chain joins TRBV19 to TRBJ2-1, with 9 bases identical to TRBD1. This TCR came from a human donor in good health. Material for sequencing was sorted CD4+, CD8+, or CD8+CD57+ T cells (not recorded which) from PBMCs. CDR3 sequence reads: CASSGGQGASTYNEQFF. CDR3 in DNA: TGTGCCAGTAGTGGGGGACAGGGAGCCTCTACCTACAATGAGCAGTTCTTC. The full variable domain, in which reference TRBV19 and TRBJ2-1 provide the parts outside the CDR3, is DGGITQSPKYLFRKEGQNVTLSCEQNLNHDAMYWYRQDPGQGLRLIYYSQIVNDFQKGDIAEGYSVSREKKESFPLTVTSAQKNPTAFYLCASSGGQGASTYNEQFFGPGTRLTVL.